This entry concerns a single T cell receptor (beta chain). This sample is drawn from a study of control samples from healthy donors and cancer patients. TCRdb's copy holds only in-frame clones and misses some; the assay was immunoSEQ multiplex PCR. The sample has approximately 97,000 clones; just over 90% are singletons. CDR3 size: 16 residues. Looked up from germline, CDR1 is MDHEN and CDR2 is SYDVKM. Trimming pared 4 bases from V and 6 bases from J, leaving 19 bases between. The sequencing input was blood. The genes are TRBV28 and TRBJ1-5; the D is unclear. The origin of this receptor is a woman in her late teens or twenties in good health. CDR3: CASSYRQAEWRQPQHF. CDR3 DNA: TGTGCCAGCAGTTACCGGCAGGCGGAGTGGCGTCAGCCCCAGCATTTT. Full variable domain (rest looked up from reference TRBV28 and TRBJ1-5): DVKVTQSSRYLVKRTGEKVFLECVQDMDHENMFWYRQDPGLGLRLIYFSYDVKMKEKGDIPEGYSVSREKKERFSLILESASTNQTSMYLCASSYRQAEWRQPQHFGDGTRLSIL.